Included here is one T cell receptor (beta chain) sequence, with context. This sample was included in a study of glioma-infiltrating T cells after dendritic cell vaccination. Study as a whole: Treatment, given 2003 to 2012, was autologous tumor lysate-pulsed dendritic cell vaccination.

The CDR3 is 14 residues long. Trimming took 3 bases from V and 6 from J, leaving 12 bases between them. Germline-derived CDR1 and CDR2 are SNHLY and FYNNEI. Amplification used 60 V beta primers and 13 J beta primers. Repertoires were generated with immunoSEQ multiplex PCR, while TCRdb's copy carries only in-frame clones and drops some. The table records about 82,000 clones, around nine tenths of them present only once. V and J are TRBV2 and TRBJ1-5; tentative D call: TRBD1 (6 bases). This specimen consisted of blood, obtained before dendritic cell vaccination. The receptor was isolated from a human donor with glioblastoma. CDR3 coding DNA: TGTGCCAGCAGTGACGCAGGGGCTATTCAGCCCCAGCATTTT. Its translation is CASSDAGAIQPQHF.